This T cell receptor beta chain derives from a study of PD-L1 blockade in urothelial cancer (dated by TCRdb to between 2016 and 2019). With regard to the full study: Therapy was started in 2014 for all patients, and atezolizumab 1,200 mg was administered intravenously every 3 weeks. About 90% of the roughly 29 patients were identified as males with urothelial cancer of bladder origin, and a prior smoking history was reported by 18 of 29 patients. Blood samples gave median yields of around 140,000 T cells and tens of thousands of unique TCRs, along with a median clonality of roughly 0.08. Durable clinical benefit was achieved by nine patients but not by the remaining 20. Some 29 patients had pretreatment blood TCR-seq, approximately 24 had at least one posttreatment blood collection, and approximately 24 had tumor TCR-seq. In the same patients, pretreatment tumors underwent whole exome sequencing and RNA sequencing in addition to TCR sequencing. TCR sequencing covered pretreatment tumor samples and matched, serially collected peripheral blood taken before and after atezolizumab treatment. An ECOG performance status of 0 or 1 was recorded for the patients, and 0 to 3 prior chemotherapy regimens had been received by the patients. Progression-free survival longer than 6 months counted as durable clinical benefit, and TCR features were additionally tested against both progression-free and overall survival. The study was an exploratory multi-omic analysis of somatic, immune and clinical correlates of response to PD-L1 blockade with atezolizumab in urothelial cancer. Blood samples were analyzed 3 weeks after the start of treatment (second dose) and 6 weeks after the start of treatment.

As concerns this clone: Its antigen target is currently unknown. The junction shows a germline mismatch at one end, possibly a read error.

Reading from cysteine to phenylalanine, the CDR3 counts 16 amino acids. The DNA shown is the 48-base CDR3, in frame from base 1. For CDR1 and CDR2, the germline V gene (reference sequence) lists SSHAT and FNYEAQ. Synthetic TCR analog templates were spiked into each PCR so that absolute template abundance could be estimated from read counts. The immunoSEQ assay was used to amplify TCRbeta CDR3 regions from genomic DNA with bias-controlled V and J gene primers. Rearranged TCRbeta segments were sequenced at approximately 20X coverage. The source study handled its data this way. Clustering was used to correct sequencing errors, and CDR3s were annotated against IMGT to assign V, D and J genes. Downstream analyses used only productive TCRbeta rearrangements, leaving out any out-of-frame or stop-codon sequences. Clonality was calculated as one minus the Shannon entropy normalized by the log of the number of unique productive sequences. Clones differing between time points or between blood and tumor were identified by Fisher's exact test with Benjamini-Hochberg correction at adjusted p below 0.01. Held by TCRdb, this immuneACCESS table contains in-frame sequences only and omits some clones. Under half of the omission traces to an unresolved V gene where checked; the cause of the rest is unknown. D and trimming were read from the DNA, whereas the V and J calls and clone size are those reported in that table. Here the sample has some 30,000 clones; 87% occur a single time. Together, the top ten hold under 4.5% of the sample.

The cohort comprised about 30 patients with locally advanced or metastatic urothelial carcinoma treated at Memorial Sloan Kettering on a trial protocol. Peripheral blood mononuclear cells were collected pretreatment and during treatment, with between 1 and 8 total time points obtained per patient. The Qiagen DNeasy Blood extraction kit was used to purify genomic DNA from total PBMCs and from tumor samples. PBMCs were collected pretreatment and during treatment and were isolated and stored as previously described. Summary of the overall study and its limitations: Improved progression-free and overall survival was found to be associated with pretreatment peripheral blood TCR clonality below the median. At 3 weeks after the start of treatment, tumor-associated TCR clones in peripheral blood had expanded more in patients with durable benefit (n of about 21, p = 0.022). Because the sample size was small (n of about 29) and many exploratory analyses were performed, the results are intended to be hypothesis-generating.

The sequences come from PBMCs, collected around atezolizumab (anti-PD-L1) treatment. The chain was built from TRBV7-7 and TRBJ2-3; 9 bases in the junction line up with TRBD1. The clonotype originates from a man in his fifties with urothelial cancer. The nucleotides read TGTGCTAGCAGCTTTGGGACAGGGACCAGCACAGATACGCAGTATTTT. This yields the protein CASSFGTGTSTDTQYF.